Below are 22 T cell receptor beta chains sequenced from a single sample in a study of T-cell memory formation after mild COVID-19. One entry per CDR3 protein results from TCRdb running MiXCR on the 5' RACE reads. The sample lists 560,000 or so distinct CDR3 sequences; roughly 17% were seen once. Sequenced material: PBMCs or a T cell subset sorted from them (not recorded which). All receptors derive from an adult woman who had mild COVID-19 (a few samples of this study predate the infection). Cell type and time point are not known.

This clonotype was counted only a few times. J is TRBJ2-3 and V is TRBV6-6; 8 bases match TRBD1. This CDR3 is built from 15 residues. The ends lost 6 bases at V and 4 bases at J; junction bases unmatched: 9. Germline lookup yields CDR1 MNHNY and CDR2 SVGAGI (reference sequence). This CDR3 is CASRNGQGSADTQYF. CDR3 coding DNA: TGTGCCAGCAGGAACGGACAGGGATCAGCAGATACGCAGTATTTT.

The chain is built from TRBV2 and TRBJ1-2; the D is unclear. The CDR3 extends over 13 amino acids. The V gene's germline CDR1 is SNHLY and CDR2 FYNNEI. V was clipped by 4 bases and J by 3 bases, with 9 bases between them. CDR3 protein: CASSASGDYGYTF. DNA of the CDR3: TGTGCCAGCAGTGCTTCTGGAGACTATGGCTACACCTTC.

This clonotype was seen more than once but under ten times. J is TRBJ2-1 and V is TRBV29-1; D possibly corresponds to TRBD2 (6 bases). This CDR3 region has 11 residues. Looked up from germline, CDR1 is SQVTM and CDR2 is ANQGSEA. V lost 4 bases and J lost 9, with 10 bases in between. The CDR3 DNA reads TGCAGCGTTGGGGCGGGAAGTGAGCAGTTCTTC. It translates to CSVGAGSEQFF.

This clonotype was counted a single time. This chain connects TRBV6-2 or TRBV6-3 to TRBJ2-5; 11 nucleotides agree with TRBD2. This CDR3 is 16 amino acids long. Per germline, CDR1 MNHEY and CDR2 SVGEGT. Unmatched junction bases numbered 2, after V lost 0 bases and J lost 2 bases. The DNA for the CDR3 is TGTGCCAGCAGTTACTCGGGACTAGCGGCACAAGAGACCCAGTACTTC. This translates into CASSYSGLAAQETQYF.

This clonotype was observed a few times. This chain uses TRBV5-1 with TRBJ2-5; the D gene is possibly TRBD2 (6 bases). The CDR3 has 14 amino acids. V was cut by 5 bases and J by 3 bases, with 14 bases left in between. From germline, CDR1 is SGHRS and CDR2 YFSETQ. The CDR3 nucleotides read TGCGCCAGCAGACGGAGGGCCAGGGAAGAGACCCAGTACTTC. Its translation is CASRRRAREETQYF.

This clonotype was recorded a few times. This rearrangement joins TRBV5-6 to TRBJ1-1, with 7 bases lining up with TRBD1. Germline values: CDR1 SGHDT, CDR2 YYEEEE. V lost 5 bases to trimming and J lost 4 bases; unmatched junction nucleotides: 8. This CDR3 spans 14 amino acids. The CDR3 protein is CASRPTGSRTEAFF. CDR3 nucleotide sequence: TGTGCCAGCAGGCCGACAGGGTCTCGCACTGAAGCTTTCTTT.

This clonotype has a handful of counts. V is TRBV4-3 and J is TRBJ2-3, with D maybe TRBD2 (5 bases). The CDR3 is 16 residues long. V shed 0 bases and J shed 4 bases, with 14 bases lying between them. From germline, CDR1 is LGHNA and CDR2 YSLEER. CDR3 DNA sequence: TGCGCCAGCAGCCAAGAACGCGGGCCGGGTGCAGATACGCAGTATTTT. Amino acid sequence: CASSQERGPGADTQYF.

The CDR3 is CASSLALMGNEQFF. The DNA for the CDR3 is TGCGCCAGCAGCTTGGCCTTAATGGGCAATGAGCAGTTCTTC. The J gene is TRBJ2-1, the V gene TRBV5-1; the D is unclear. This CDR3 comprises 14 residues. The germline gives CDR1 SGHRS, CDR2 YFSETQ. Trimming pared 0 bases from V and 6 bases from J, leaving 10 bases between.

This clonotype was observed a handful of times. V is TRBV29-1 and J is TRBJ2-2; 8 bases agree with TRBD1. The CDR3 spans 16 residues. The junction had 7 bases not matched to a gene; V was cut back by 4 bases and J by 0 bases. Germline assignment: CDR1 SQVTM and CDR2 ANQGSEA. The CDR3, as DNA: TGCAGCGTTGCAGGAGGCAGGGGGCCGAACACCGGGGAGCTGTTTTTT. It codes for CSVAGGRGPNTGELFF.

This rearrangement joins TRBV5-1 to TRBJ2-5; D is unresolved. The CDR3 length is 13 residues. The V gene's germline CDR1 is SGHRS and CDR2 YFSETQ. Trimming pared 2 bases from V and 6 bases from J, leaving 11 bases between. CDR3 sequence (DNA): TGCGCCAGCAGCTTTCCGAATTCGAAGACCCAGTACTTC. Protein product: CASSFPNSKTQYF. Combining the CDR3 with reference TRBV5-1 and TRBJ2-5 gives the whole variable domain KAGVTQTPRYLIKTRGQQVTLSCSPISGHRSVSWYQQTPGQGLQFLFEYFSETQRNKGNFPGRFSGRQFSNSRSEMNVSTLELGDSALYLCASSFPNSKTQYFGPGTRLLVL.

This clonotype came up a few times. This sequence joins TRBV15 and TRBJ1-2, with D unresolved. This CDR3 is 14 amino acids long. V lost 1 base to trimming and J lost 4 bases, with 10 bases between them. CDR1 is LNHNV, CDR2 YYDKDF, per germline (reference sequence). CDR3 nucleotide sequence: TGTGCCACCAGCAGAGGGCGGGGAGGCTATGGCTACACCTTC. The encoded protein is CATSRGRGGYGYTF.

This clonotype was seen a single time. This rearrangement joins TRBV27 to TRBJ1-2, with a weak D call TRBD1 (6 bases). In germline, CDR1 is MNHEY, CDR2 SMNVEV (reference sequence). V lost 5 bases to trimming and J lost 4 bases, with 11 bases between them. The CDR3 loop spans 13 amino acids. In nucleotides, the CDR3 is TGTGCCAGCAGTGGAGGGGGGCCCTATGGCTACACCTTC. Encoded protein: CASSGGGPYGYTF.

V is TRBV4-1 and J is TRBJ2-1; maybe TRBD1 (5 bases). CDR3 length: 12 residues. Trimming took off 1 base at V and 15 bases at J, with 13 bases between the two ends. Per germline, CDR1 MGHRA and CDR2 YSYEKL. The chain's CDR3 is CASSQGPGSPFF. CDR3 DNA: TGCGCCAGCAGCCAAGGGCCAGGGTCCCCGTTCTTC.

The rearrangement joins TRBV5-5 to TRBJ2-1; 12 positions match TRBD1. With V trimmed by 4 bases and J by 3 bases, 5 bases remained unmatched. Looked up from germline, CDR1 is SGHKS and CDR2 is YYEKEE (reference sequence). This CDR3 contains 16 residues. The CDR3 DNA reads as TGTGCCAGCAGCCCCGGGACAGGGGGCTTCTACAATGAGCAGTTCTTC. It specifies CASSPGTGGFYNEQFF.

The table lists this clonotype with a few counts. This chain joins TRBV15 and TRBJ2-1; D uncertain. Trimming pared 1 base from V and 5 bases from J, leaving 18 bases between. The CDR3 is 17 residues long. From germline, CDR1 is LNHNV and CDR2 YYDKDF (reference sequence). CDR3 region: CATSRAGSGLGNNEQFF. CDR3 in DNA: TGTGCCACCAGCAGAGCAGGTTCTGGGCTAGGGAACAATGAGCAGTTCTTC.

The DNA of the CDR3 is TGTGCCAGCAGCGTAAGGGACTTGTCCTACGAGCAGTACTTC. It is translated as CASSVRDLSYEQYF. This rearrangement joins TRBV9 to TRBJ2-7; D possibly corresponds to TRBD2 (6 bases). This CDR3 has 14 residues. Trimming shortened V by 1 base and J by 1 base, and 9 bases separated the two germline ends. Germline V gene sequence: CDR1 SGDLS, CDR2 YYNGEE.

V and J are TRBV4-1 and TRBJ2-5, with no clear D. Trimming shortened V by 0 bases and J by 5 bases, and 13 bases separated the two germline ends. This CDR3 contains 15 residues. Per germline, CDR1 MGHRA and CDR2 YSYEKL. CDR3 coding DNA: TGCGCCAGCAGCCAAGACGGGTGGGGTTTGGAGACCCAGTACTTC. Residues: CASSQDGWGLETQYF.

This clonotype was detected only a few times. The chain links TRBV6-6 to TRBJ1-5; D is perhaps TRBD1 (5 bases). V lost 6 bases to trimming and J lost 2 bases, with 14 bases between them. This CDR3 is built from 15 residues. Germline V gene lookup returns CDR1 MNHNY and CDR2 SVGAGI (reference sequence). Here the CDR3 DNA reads TGTGCCAGCAGCTCAGGGTTGTTCGGCAATCAGCCCCAGCATTTT. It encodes CASSSGLFGNQPQHF.

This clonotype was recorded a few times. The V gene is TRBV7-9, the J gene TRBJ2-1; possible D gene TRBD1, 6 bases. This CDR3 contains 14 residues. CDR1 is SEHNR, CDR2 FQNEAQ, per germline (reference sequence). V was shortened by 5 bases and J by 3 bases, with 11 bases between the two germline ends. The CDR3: CASSGKTGYNEQFF. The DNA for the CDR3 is TGTGCCAGCAGCGGAAAGACAGGCTACAATGAGCAGTTCTTC.

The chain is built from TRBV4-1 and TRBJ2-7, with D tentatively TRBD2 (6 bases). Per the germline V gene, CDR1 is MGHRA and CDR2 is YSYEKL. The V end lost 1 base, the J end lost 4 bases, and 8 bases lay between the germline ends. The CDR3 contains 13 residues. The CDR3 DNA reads TGCGCCAGCAGCCAAGGGCGGGATTACGAGCAGTACTTC. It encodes CASSQGRDYEQYF.

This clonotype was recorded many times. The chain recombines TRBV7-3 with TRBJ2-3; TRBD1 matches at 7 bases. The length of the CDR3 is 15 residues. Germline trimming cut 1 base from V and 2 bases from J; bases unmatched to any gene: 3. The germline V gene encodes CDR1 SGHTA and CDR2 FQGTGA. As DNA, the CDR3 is TGTGCCAGCAGCTTAAGGGGACAGCTCACAGATACGCAGTATTTT. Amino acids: CASSLRGQLTDTQYF.

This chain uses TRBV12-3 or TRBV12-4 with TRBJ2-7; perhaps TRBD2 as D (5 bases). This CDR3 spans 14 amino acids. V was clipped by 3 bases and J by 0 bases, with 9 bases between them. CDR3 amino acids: CASSFFGVSYEQYF. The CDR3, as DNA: TGTGCCAGCAGTTTCTTCGGGGTCTCCTACGAGCAGTACTTC.